The T cell receptor beta chain described here comes from a study of blood T cell repertoires in COVID-19. Study as a whole: Collection of acute and convalescent COVID-19 samples took place in the United States, Italy and Spain.

The count of this clone is one. Trimming took 1 base from V and 0 from J, leaving 8 bases between them. The CDR3 is made up of 15 amino acids. Germline V gives CDR1 SGDLS, CDR2 YYNGEE. Some clones are missing from TCRdb's copy, which holds only in-frame ones; the method was immunoSEQ multiplex PCR. The sample records some 160,000 clones, 80% to 90% being singletons. The sequence came from a woman between 65 and 79 years old with acute or convalescent COVID-19. The specimen sequenced was peripheral blood. This chain connects TRBV9 to TRBJ1-3, with a weak D call TRBD1 (5 bases). The CDR3 bases are TGTGCCAGCAGCGTATGGGGGGACTCTGGAAACACCATATATTTT. Translating it yields CASSVWGDSGNTIYF.